This passage covers 27 T cell receptor beta chains from one sample sequenced in a study of breast tumors, draining lymph nodes, adjacent tissues (dated by TCRdb to 2016 to 2018). The library was prepared using multiplex PCR. This sample was sequenced with an Illumina HiSeq 2000. TCRdb applied fastp at Q25 and MiXCR to the public reads, then kept only in-frame beta chains. Rows matching on CDR3 protein sequence are summarized as one entry with the most common DNA and genes. The sample table shows about 100,000 distinct CDR3 sequences, and about 20% are seen once. Less than 1.5% of the sample lies in the top ten. The axillary draining lymph nodes of breast cancer patients were the source of the lymph node samples. The material sequenced was axillary lymph node tissue. Source of these receptors: a female donor with breast cancer. Some clones in this sample may be carry-over from other donors' samples.

This clonotype was picked up many times. The chain recombines TRBV5-1 with TRBJ2-5; D perhaps matches TRBD1 (6 bases). Trimming took 7 bases from V and 1 from J, leaving 8 bases between them. The CDR3 runs to 12 residues. CDR1 and CDR2 (germline): SGHRS, YFSETQ. The CDR3 is CASSGAQETQYF. CDR3 bases: TGCGCCAGCTCAGGGGCCCAAGAGACCCAGTACTTC.

This clonotype was seen more than once but under ten times. In DNA, the CDR3 is TGTGCCAGCAGTTTATCGCGGAACCCAGATACGCAGTATTTT. It yields the protein CASSLSRNPDTQYF. The chain links TRBV27 to TRBJ2-3; D ambiguous. The CDR3 contains 14 residues. Trimming removed 0 bases from V and 4 bases from J, with 8 bases in between. Germline CDR1 MNHEY, CDR2 SMNVEV (reference sequence).

The V call is TRBV19, the J call TRBJ2-3, with 12 nucleotides matching TRBD2. Germline CDR1 is LNHDA and CDR2 is SQIVND (reference sequence). The CDR3 is 16 residues long. Unmatched junction bases numbered 3, after V lost 4 bases and J lost 1 base. CDR3 amino acids: CASSTGTSGRTDTQYF. CDR3 DNA: TGTGCCAGTAGTACGGGGACTAGCGGGCGCACAGATACGCAGTATTTT.

This clonotype has at least ten counts. This chain uses TRBV6-1 with TRBJ2-5; D is possibly TRBD2 (6 bases). Germline CDR1 MNHNS, CDR2 SASEGT. The V and J ends lost 6 bases and 4 bases respectively, with 9 bases between them. The CDR3 spans 12 residues. The CDR3 region has the DNA TGTGCCAGCAGGGTCGGGGGAGAGACCCAGTACTTC. Its translation is CASRVGGETQYF.

This sequence joins TRBV7-3 and TRBJ2-2; no reliable D call. CDR1 is SGHTA and CDR2 is FQGTGA in the germline V gene. The CDR3 is 14 residues long. Trimming stripped 6 bases from V and 4 bases from J, with 12 bases between. Written as DNA, the CDR3 is TGTGCCAGCAGTCGTTCAAGGAGCACCGGGGAGCTGTTTTTT. Translation gives CASSRSRSTGELFF.

This clonotype was counted ten times or more. V and J are TRBV9 and TRBJ1-2, with 7 bases matching TRBD1. The CDR3 has 15 amino acids. The V gene's germline CDR1 is SGDLS and CDR2 YYNGEE. V trimming: 4 bases; J trimming: 2 bases; junction bases outside the gene matches: 8. CDR3 DNA: TGTGCCAGCAGCCCTGCCGCGACAGGGAACTATGGCTACACCTTC. It translates to CASSPAATGNYGYTF.

This clonotype was seen at least ten times. The J gene is TRBJ2-2, the V gene TRBV5-4; the match to TRBD1 covers 10 bases. This CDR3 region has 16 residues. Per germline, CDR1 SGHNT and CDR2 YYREEE (reference sequence). Losses at the gene ends were 4 bases for V and 6 bases for J; bases not matched to a gene: 9. CDR3 in DNA: TGTGCCAGCAGCCCGACAGGGGGCGCGTTCCCCGGGGAGCTGTTTTTT. It is translated as CASSPTGGAFPGELFF. The full variable domain, in which reference TRBV5-4 and TRBJ2-2 provide the parts outside the CDR3, is ETGVTQSPTHLIKTRGQQVTLRCSSQSGHNTVSWYQQALGQGPQFIFQYYREEENGRGNFPPRFSGLQFPNYSSELNVNALELDDSALYLCASSPTGGAFPGELFFGEGSRLTVL.

This clonotype was counted many times. The chain links TRBV19 to TRBJ2-1, with D possibly TRBD2 on 6 matching bases. V was trimmed by 5 bases and J by 10 bases, leaving 18 bases between them. Germline-derived CDR1 and CDR2 are LNHDA and SQIVND (reference sequence). CDR3 size: 14 residues. The chain's CDR3 is CASSSQRAHPEQFF. The DNA of the CDR3 is TGTGCCAGTAGTTCCCAGCGGGCCCATCCCGAGCAGTTCTTC.

This clonotype occurred many times. The J gene is TRBJ1-5, the V gene TRBV6-1, with a possible D match to TRBD1 (5 bases). Trimming removed 4 bases from V and 6 bases from J, with 13 bases in between. Per germline, CDR1 MNHNS and CDR2 SASEGT. The CDR3 spans 14 residues. The CDR3 reads CASSGRRAGQPQHF. In nucleotides, the CDR3 is TGTGCCAGCAGTGGCCGCAGGGCGGGTCAGCCCCAGCATTTT.

This clonotype was recorded at least ten times. V and J are TRBV24-1 and TRBJ2-1; D unresolved. Trimming removed 4 bases at V and 8 bases at J, with 11 bases between. The CDR3 sequence is 13 residues long. Germline V gene data show CDR1 as KGHDR and CDR2 as SFDVKD. Written as DNA, the CDR3 is TGTGCCACCAGTGACATGAGTAGGCATGAGCAGTTCTTC. Translating gives CATSDMSRHEQFF.

The sample holds many counts of this clonotype. The J gene is TRBJ1-3, the V gene TRBV6-2 or TRBV6-3; D unresolved. Trimming took 4 bases from V and 2 from J, leaving 15 bases between them. The CDR3 is 16 residues long. Germline-derived CDR1 and CDR2 are MNHEY and SVGEGT. The CDR3 is CASSSTLRAAGNTIYF. The CDR3 nucleotides read TGTGCCAGCAGTTCTACCCTTAGGGCGGCTGGAAACACCATATATTTT.

On this clonotype itself: This may come from a read error, since a much larger clone is one base off. This chain's CDR3 is CASGVVGPGTYEQYF. CDR3 DNA sequence: TGTGCCAGCGGCGTAGTGGGCCCGGGAACCTACGAGCAGTACTTC. The chain carries TRBV7-2 and TRBJ2-7, with D possibly matching TRBD2 (5 bases). This CDR3 contains 15 residues. Germline assignment: CDR1 SGHTA and CDR2 FQGNSA. The V end was cut by 8 bases, the J end by 2 bases, with 19 bases between.

Ten or more counts support this clonotype. The V call is TRBV28, the J call TRBJ2-7; 9 nucleotides match TRBD1. The ends lost 6 bases at V and 4 bases at J; junction bases unmatched: 16. The CDR3 spans 17 residues. Germline V gene data show CDR1 as MDHEN and CDR2 as SYDVKM. The CDR3 loop is CASSLNRWGDRAYEQYF. Here the CDR3 DNA reads TGTGCCAGCAGCCTCAACAGGTGGGGGGACAGGGCATACGAGCAGTACTTC.

This clonotype was seen only a few times. The rearrangement joins TRBV6-5 to TRBJ2-2, with a tentative D call TRBD1 (6 bases). CDR1 is MNHEY and CDR2 is SVGAGI in the germline V gene. V lost 5 bases to trimming and J lost 5 bases, with 12 bases between them. CDR3 length equals 14 residues. CDR3 in DNA: TGTGCCAGCAGTCAACAGGGATTGACCGGGGAGCTGTTTTTT. As protein: CASSQQGLTGELFF.

Of note for this clonotype: A read error is possible here, since a much larger clone lies one base away. The CDR3 coding sequence is TGTGCCAGCAGCCCTAGGACAGGGGGCGGGACCGGGGGGCTGTTTTTT. This encodes CASSPRTGGGTGGLFF. The genes are TRBV9 and TRBJ2-2, with TRBD1 matching over 11 bases. Per the germline V gene, CDR1 is SGDLS and CDR2 is YYNGEE. The CDR3 spans 16 residues.

There are a few counts of this clonotype. The chain combines TRBV5-4 with TRBJ1-4; the match to TRBD1 covers 7 bases. The V segment lost 3 bases and the J segment 5 bases; nucleotides outside the gene matches: 7. This CDR3 has 15 residues. Germline assignment: CDR1 SGHNT and CDR2 YYREEE (reference sequence). Here the CDR3 DNA reads TGTGCCAGCAGCTCCAACAGGGGTTCAAATGAAAAACTGTTTTTT. Translated, it gives CASSSNRGSNEKLFF.

This clonotype was observed at least ten times. This chain links TRBV2 with TRBJ1-5; D may be TRBD1 (5 bases). CDR3 length: 14 amino acids. The V end was cut by 1 base, the J end by 3 bases, with 7 bases between. Germline CDR1 SNHLY, CDR2 FYNNEI. The DNA for the CDR3 is TGTGCCAGCAGTGAAGGGGGGAACAATCAGCCCCAGCATTTT. The encoded protein is CASSEGGNNQPQHF.

With regard to this clonotype: A much bigger clone sits one base away, suggesting this may be a read error. The V call is TRBV6-1, the J call TRBJ1-2; D is possibly TRBD1 (5 bases). Germline-derived CDR1 and CDR2 are MNHNS and SASEGT. V was shortened by 0 bases and J by 7 bases, with 12 bases between the two germline ends. This CDR3 has 14 residues. CDR3 in amino acids: CASSEAWGNRGYTF. The DNA for the CDR3 is TGTGCCAGCAGTGAAGCGTGGGGGAATCGTGGCTACACCTTC.

In its sample, this clonotype was seen many times. The V gene is TRBV3-1, the J gene TRBJ2-5; D not resolved. The CDR3 has 12 amino acids. With 1 base removed from V and 5 bases from J, the gap between germline ends came to 5 bases. Germline CDR1 reads LGHDT; CDR2 reads YNNKEL (reference sequence). For the CDR3, the DNA is TGTGCCAGCAGCCAAGTCCCGGAGACCCAGTACTTC. It is translated as CASSQVPETQYF.

As for this clonotype: It may be a read error: a sequence one base away is much more abundant. The V gene is TRBV28, the J gene TRBJ2-7; the D gene is possibly TRBD1 (6 bases). With 5 bases removed from V and 3 bases from J, the gap between germline ends came to 14 bases. The CDR3 runs 14 residues. Germline V lookup: CDR1 MDHEN, CDR2 SYDVKM. The CDR3 loop is CASSPPRGGYEQYF. The CDR3 bases are TGTGCCAGCAGTCCCCCCAGGGGCGGCTACGAGCAGTACTTC.

This clonotype has a count of ten or more. The rearrangement links TRBV20-1 to TRBJ2-2; unclear D gene. Germline V lookup: CDR1 DFQATT, CDR2 SNEGSKA (reference sequence). The CDR3 is made up of 15 amino acids. V shed 4 bases and J shed 1 base, with 13 bases lying between them. CDR3 amino acids: CSANPIRRNTGELFF. The CDR3 region has the DNA TGCAGTGCTAACCCGATACGGCGGAACACCGGGGAGCTGTTTTTT.

This clonotype appeared many times. V usage is TRBV30 and J usage is TRBJ1-2, with 10 bases matching TRBD1. The CDR3 has 13 amino acids. Unmatched junction bases numbered 6, after V lost 4 bases and J lost 7 bases. From germline, CDR1 is GTSNPN and CDR2 SVGIG (reference sequence). The CDR3 loop is CAWTGQGVGGYTF. For the CDR3, the DNA is TGTGCCTGGACCGGACAGGGGGTGGGTGGCTACACCTTC.

At least ten counts were recorded for this clonotype. This rearrangement joins TRBV20-1 to TRBJ2-3, with D perhaps TRBD2 (5 bases). The germline V and J ends were trimmed by 6 bases and 0 bases, with 16 bases remaining between them. Per germline, CDR1 DFQATT and CDR2 SNEGSKA (reference sequence). CDR3 length: 15 amino acids. The CDR3 is CSAGNRVTSTDTQYF. CDR3 sequence (DNA): TGCAGTGCCGGGAACAGAGTTACTAGCACAGATACGCAGTATTTT.

With respect to this clonotype: Because the CDR3 is missing its conserved closing phenylalanine or tryptophan, this is likely a read error. This chain joins TRBV5-1 and TRBJ1-2; the D is unclear. The CDR3 contains 14 residues. Looked up from germline, CDR1 is SGHRS and CDR2 is YFSETQ. The CDR3 here is CAGSEEGRTYGYTS. The CDR3, as DNA: TGCGCCGGCAGCGAAGAGGGCAGGACCTATGGCTACACCTCC.

This clonotype was counted ten times or more. This chain joins TRBV27 and TRBJ1-6; 8 nucleotides match TRBD1. In germline, CDR1 is MNHEY, CDR2 SMNVEV (reference sequence). The CDR3 totals 15 residues. The J segment lost 7 bases and the V segment lost 5 bases, leaving 7 bases of the junction unmatched. The CDR3 DNA follows: TGTGCCAGCAGTACACGGACAGGGTACAATTCACCCCTCCACTTT. It yields the protein CASSTRTGYNSPLHF.

This clonotype was seen at least ten times. The rearrangement joins TRBV7-9 to TRBJ2-5; the D gene could be TRBD1 or TRBD2 (5 bases each). Deletions cut 3 bases from V and 2 bases from J, with 10 bases between. Germline V CDR1 and CDR2: SEHNR, FQNEAQ (reference sequence). CDR3 length equals 14 residues. The CDR3 reads CASSLGRNQETQYF. CDR3 sequence (DNA): TGTGCCAGCAGCTTGGGACGGAATCAAGAGACCCAGTACTTC. Filled out from reference TRBV7-9 and TRBJ2-5, the complete variable domain reads DTGVSQNPRHKITKRGQNVTFRCDPISEHNRLYWYRQTLGQGPEFLTYFQNEAQLEKSRLLSDRFSAERPKGSFSTLEIQRTEQGDSAMYLCASSLGRNQETQYFGPGTRLLVL.

The chain has TRBV19 and TRBJ1-1; TRBD1 aligns across 9 bases. Trimming cost V 5 bases and J 11 bases; bases outside gene matches: 12. Germline-derived CDR1 and CDR2 are LNHDA and SQIVND (reference sequence). CDR3 length: 14 amino acids. CDR3 region: CASSPQGQGSTAFF. As DNA, the CDR3 is TGTGCCAGTAGTCCCCAGGGACAGGGAAGTACGGCTTTCTTT.